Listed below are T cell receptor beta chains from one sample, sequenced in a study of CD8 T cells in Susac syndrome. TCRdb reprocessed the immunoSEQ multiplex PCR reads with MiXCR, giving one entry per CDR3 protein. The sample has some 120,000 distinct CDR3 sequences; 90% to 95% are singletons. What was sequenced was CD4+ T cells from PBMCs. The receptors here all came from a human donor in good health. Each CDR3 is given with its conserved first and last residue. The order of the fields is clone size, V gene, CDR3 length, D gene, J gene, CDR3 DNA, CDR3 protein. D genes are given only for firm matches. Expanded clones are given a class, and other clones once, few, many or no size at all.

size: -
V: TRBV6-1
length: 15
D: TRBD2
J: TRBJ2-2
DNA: TGTGCCAGCAGTGAAGTTGGGAGGGTAACCGGGGAGCTGTTTTTT
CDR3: CASSEVGRVTGELFF

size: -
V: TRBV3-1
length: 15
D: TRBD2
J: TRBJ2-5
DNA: TGTGCCAGCAGCCAAGATAGCCTAGCGGGATATACCCAGTACTTC
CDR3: CASSQDSLAGYTQYF

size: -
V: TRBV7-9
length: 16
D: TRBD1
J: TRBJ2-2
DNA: TGTGCCAGCAGCTTCCTGGGACAGCCGAACACCGGGGAGCTGTTTTTT
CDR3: CASSFLGQPNTGELFF

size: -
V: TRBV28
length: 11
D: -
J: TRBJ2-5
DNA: TGTGCCAGTCAGAAGTTCGAGACCCAGTACTTC
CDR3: CASQKFETQYF

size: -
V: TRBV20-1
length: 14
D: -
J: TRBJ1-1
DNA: TGCAGTGCTAGAAATAGCCAGGGGAACACTGAAGCTTTCTTT
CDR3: CSARNSQGNTEAFF

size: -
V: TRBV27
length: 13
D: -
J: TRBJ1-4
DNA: TGTGCCAGTAAGCGGCAGGGGCAGGAAAAACTGTTTTTT
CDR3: CASKRQGQEKLFF

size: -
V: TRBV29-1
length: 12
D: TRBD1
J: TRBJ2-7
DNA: TGCAGCGTGCAACAGGGGGCTCGGGAGCAGTACTTC
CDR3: CSVQQGAREQYF

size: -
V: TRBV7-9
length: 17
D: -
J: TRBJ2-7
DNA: TGTGCCAGCACCCCATGGCCCAGGGGTCAAGGTTCGCACGAGCAGTACTTC
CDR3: CASTPWPRGQGSHEQYF

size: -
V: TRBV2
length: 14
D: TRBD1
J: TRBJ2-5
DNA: TGTGCCAGCAGTGGCCAGGGGGTAGCCGAGACCCAGTACTTC
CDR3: CASSGQGVAETQYF

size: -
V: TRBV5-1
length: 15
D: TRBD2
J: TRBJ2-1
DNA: TGCGCCAGCAGCGCCGGACTAGCGGACTACAATGAGCAGTTCTTC
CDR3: CASSAGLADYNEQFF

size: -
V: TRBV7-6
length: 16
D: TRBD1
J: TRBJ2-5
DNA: TGTGCCAGCAGTTATTCCGGGACAGGGGCCCGCGAGACCCAGTACTTC
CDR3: CASSYSGTGARETQYF

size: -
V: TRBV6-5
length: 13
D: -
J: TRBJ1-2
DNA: TGTGCCAGCTCGGAGAGGTCCCAGGGGGGCTACACCTTC
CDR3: CASSERSQGGYTF

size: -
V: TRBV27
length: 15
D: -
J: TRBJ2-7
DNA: TGTGCCAGCAGACTTTACGCGGACGGCTTCTACGAGCAGTACTTC
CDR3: CASRLYADGFYEQYF

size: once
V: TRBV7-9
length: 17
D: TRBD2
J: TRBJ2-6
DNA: TGTGCCAGCAGCTTAGCGGGAGGGCCAACTGGGGCCAACGTCCTGACTTTC
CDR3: CASSLAGGPTGANVLTF

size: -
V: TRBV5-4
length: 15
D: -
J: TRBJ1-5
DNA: TGTGCCAGCAGCAGGCAGGGACAAAGCAATCAGCCCCAGCATTTT
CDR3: CASSRQGQSNQPQHF

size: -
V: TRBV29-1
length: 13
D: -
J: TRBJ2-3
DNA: TGCAGCGCATCACAGGGACTCGCAGATACGCAGTATTTT
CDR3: CSASQGLADTQYF

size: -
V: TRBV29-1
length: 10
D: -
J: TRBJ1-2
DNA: TGCAGCTCCCTGTCGAGTGGCTACACCTTC
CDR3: CSSLSSGYTF

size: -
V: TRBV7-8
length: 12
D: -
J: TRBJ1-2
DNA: TGTGCCAGCAGCTTGCCAGGACTGGGCTACACCTTC
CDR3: CASSLPGLGYTF

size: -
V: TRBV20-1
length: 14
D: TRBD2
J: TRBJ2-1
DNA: TGCAGTGCTAGAACTAGCGGGCAACTGCATGAGCAGTTCTTC
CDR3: CSARTSGQLHEQFF

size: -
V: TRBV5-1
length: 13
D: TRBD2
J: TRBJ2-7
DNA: TGCGCCAGCAGCCTAGCGGGGTTCGACGAGCAGTACTTC
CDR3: CASSLAGFDEQYF

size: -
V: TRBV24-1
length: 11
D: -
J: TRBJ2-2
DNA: TGTGCCACCAGAAACACCGGGGAGCTGTTTTTT
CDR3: CATRNTGELFF

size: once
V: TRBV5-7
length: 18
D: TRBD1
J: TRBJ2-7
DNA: TGTGCCAGCAGCGGGGACAGTAGAAGATGGTCACCCGCCTACGAGCAGTACTTC
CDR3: CASSGDSRRWSPAYEQYF

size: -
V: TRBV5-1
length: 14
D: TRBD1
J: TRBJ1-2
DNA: TGCGCCAGCAGCGGGGGACAGGGGAACTATGGCTACACCTTC
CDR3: CASSGGQGNYGYTF

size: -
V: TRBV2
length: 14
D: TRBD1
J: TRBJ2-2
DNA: TGTGCCAGCCCTAAACAGGGGGCGACCGGGGAGCTGTTTTTT
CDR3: CASPKQGATGELFF

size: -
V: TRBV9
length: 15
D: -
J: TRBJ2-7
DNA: TGTGCCAGCAGCGTAGCCAGGGACCCAGCCTACGAGCAGTACTTC
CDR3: CASSVARDPAYEQYF

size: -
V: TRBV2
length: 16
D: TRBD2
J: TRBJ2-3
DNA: TGTGCCAGCAGTGTTGGACTAGCGGGAGCCGCAGATACGCAGTATTTT
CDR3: CASSVGLAGAADTQYF

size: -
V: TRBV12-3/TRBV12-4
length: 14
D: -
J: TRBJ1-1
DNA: TGTGCCAGCAGCGGGGGCGGGCGAGGCACTGAAGCTTTCTTT
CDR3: CASSGGGRGTEAFF

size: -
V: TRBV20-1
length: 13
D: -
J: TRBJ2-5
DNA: TGCAGTGCTACCGCAGGGTACCAAGAGACCCAGTACTTC
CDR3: CSATAGYQETQYF

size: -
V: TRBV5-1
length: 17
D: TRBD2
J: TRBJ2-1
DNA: TGCGCCAGCAGCCCGCGGACTAGCGGGGGACCCTACAATGAGCAGTTCTTC
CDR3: CASSPRTSGGPYNEQFF

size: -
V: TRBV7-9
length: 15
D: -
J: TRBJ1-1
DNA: TGTGCCAGCAGCGCCCGGACAGCAATGAACACTGAAGCTTTCTTT
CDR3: CASSARTAMNTEAFF